This passage covers 14 T cell receptor beta chains from one sample sequenced in a study of regulatory T cells in long-lasting Graves disease. The time point: persistent/refractory GD, antithyroid drugs over 5 years with positive TRAb. Preparation of the TCR library used RNA extracted from PBMCs. CDR3 regions were amplified by Arm-PCR using iRepertoire HTBI primers to build TCR beta libraries. TCRdb fed the multiplex PCR reads into MiXCR, producing one record per CDR3 protein. Of 250,000 to 300,000 distinct CDR3 sequences listed, 20% to 25% are singletons. The sample was peripheral blood mononuclear cells (PBMCs), taken when the disease was refractory, from a patient treated with antithyroid drugs. These TCRs come from a female donor with Graves disease.

This clonotype was seen only a few times. V and J are TRBV7-3 and TRBJ2-5, with 10 bases matching TRBD1. Germline V gene data show CDR1 as SGHTA and CDR2 as FQGTGA. The CDR3 sequence is 18 residues long. The ends lost 6 bases at V and 0 bases at J; junction bases unmatched: 13. The CDR3 region has the DNA TGTGCCAGCAGTTCACTCGGATGGACAGGGGGGGACCAAGAGACCCAGTACTTC. Translation: CASSSLGWTGGDQETQYF.

A word on this clonotype: A read error likely explains this, since a far larger clone differs by one base. In DNA form, the CDR3 reads TGTGCCAGCAGCTTAGGGGCAGAGACCCAGTACTTC. Its protein is CASSLGAETQYF. The chain joins TRBV7-6 to TRBJ2-5, with D hard to call. The V and J ends lost 1 base and 4 bases respectively, with 4 bases between them. The CDR3 consists of 12 residues. Germline lookup yields CDR1 SGHVS and CDR2 FNYEAQ.

Ten or more counts support this clonotype. The chain has TRBV11-2 and TRBJ2-4, with D uncertain. Per germline, CDR1 SGHAT and CDR2 FQNNGV. The CDR3 is 15 residues long. V was trimmed by 8 bases and J by 7 bases, leaving 21 bases between them. The CDR3 DNA reads TGTGCCAGCGGGGTTTCTGTCGAAATTGGGAACATTCAGTACTTC. Its translation: CASGVSVEIGNIQYF.

The J gene is TRBJ2-7, the V gene TRBV7-9; possible D gene TRBD1, 5 bases. CDR3 length equals 14 residues. The V end was cut by 4 bases, the J end by 6 bases, with 16 bases between. The germline CDR1 and CDR2 sequences are SEHNR and FQNEAQ (reference sequence). CDR3 amino acids: CASSSATGFGEQYF. CDR3 bases: TGTGCCAGCAGCTCCGCCACAGGTTTCGGCGAGCAGTACTTC.

This clonotype was counted many times. The chain is built from TRBV3-1 and TRBJ2-7; D is uncertain. This CDR3 has 11 amino acids. Germline V gene sequence: CDR1 LGHDT, CDR2 YNNKEL (reference sequence). Trimming removed 3 bases at V and 3 bases at J, with 3 bases between. The CDR3 here is CASSHIYEQYF. CDR3 DNA sequence: TGTGCCAGCAGCCACATCTACGAGCAGTACTTC.

In this sample, this clonotype turned up many times. The genes are TRBV28 and TRBJ1-5, with a possible D match to TRBD1 (5 bases). CDR1 MDHEN and CDR2 SYDVKM come from the germline V gene. V was pared by 5 bases and J by 9 bases, with 20 bases between. The CDR3 runs to 15 residues. CDR3 sequence: CASSQSPGWESPQHF. The DNA for the CDR3 is TGTGCCAGCAGTCAATCCCCAGGGTGGGAGTCGCCCCAGCATTTT.

V usage is TRBV11-2 and J usage is TRBJ1-2, with 7 bases lining up with TRBD1. The CDR3 is 14 amino acids. Germline loops: CDR1 SGHAT, CDR2 FQNNGV. Trimming at V came to 5 bases and at J to 5 bases, leaving 8 bases not matched to a gene. The CDR3 sequence: CASSPGTVTYGYTF. The DNA for the CDR3 is TGTGCCAGCAGCCCCGGGACAGTGACATATGGCTACACCTTC.

V is TRBV7-9 and J is TRBJ2-2; TRBD2 aligns across 7 bases. The V segment lost 3 bases and the J segment 3 bases; nucleotides outside the gene matches: 1. This CDR3 region has 14 residues. Germline values: CDR1 SEHNR, CDR2 FQNEAQ (reference sequence). This chain's CDR3 is CASSFGRDTGELFF. The CDR3 nucleotides read TGTGCCAGCAGCTTTGGGAGGGACACCGGGGAGCTGTTTTTT.

This clonotype was found a few times. The CDR3 coding sequence is TGTGCCAGCAAGGGATGGACAGGGGGCCAGGGTGAGCAGTTCTTC. As protein: CASKGWTGGQGEQFF. The V and J genes are TRBV2 and TRBJ2-1; 11 bases line up with TRBD1. Germline V lookup: CDR1 SNHLY, CDR2 FYNNEI. Germline trimming cut 7 bases from V and 9 bases from J; bases unmatched to any gene: 11. This CDR3 is built from 15 residues.

The V and J genes are TRBV7-9 and TRBJ2-1, with D maybe TRBD2 (7 bases). Germline V gene data show CDR1 as SEHNR and CDR2 as FQNEAQ (reference sequence). Trimming removed 5 bases at V and 0 bases at J, with 17 bases between. This CDR3 has 17 amino acids. Written as DNA, the CDR3 is TGTGCCAGCAGCGAGGGCGGGGGCCGTTACTCCTACAATGAGCAGTTCTTC. This translates into CASSEGGGRYSYNEQFF.

The chain carries TRBV28 and TRBJ2-1; 9 bases map to TRBD2. The CDR3 totals 15 residues. Germline-derived CDR1 and CDR2 are MDHEN and SYDVKM. J lost 0 bases, V lost 7 bases, and 4 bases had no gene match. The CDR3 reads CASIEAGGSYNEQFF. The DNA of the CDR3 is TGTGCCAGCATCGAAGCGGGAGGCTCCTACAATGAGCAGTTCTTC.

The chain is built from TRBV7-9 and TRBJ1-4; unclear D gene. Trimming removed 8 bases at V and 2 bases at J, with 12 bases between. The CDR3 loop spans 14 amino acids. Looked up from germline, CDR1 is SEHNR and CDR2 is FQNEAQ (reference sequence). CDR3 sequence (DNA): TGTGCCAGCCAGAATAGCGTCACTAATGAAAAACTGTTTTTT. Its protein is CASQNSVTNEKLFF.

The gene calls are TRBV4-2 and TRBJ2-6; D call uncertain. Trimming removed 9 bases from V and 4 bases from J, with 10 bases in between. This CDR3 has 13 amino acids. Germline V gives CDR1 LGHNA, CDR2 YNFKEQ. CDR3 sequence (DNA): TGTGCCAGTGGGAATGCCGGGGCCAACGTCCTGACTTTC. This translates into CASGNAGANVLTF.

Only a few counts were recorded for this clonotype. The chain is built from TRBV20-1 and TRBJ1-6; the D gene is possibly TRBD1 (5 bases). V was pared by 3 bases and J by 10 bases, with 19 bases between. Germline values: CDR1 DFQATT, CDR2 SNEGSKA (reference sequence). This CDR3 contains 15 residues. In DNA, the CDR3 is TGCAGTGCTAGGGCGCCGGCAGGGATGCGGTCACCCCTCCACTTT. Protein: CSARAPAGMRSPLHF.